Detailed here is one T cell receptor (beta chain). Its antigen is not identified. The entry originates in a study of blood T cells in healthy people across ages. Peripheral blood, around 9.4 milliliters per donor, was collected. Broader study findings: Those diversity estimates obtained from one million T cells were thought to be underestimates.

Alongside a J-beta primer mix, a sample-barcoded 5' primer served in a second PCR lasting about 7 to 12 cycles. TCRdb re-called the 5' RACE reads with MiXCR, one entry per CDR3 protein. The table shows about 1.7 million distinct CDR3 sequences, with 28% occurring only once. Between the trimmed V and J ends, which lost 2 bases and 10 bases, there was a span of 11 bases. The germline V gene encodes CDR1 MNHEY and CDR2 SVGAGI. This CDR3 has 12 amino acids. The sequenced material came from blood. This TCR derives from a young woman in good health. The chain is built from TRBV6-5 and TRBJ1-2; maybe TRBD1 (5 bases). CDR3 in amino acids: CASSYRRDYYTF. Here the CDR3 DNA reads TGTGCCAGCAGTTACCGCCGGGACTACTACACCTTC.